This is a list of T cell receptor beta chains from one sample in a study of shared clonotypes between healthy human individuals. Sequencing used immunoSEQ multiplex PCR; TCRdb keeps in-frame clones, though not all of them. This table holds hundreds of thousands of clones, 73% found once. The specimen was memory CD4+ T cells sorted from blood. These receptors were obtained from a woman under 40 in good health. CDR3s include the opening cysteine and the closing phenylalanine or tryptophan. The order of the fields is V gene, clone size, J gene, D gene, CDR3 protein, CDR3 DNA. The D gene is left open where the match is weak. Clone size is given for some rows only: seen once, a few or many times, or a class if the clone is expanded.

TRBV5-1	-	TRBJ2-3	-	CASSMTTASPGAQYF	TGCGCCAGCAGCATGACAACTGCCAGCCCCGGGGCGCAGTATTTT
TRBV18	few	TRBJ1-1	TRBD1	CASSPLGQGQNTEAFF	TGTGCCAGCTCACCACTTGGACAGGGGCAAAACACTGAAGCTTTCTTT
TRBV28	-	TRBJ1-5	TRBD1	CASSLFSDRASNQPQHF	TGTGCCAGCAGTTTATTTTCGGACAGGGCGAGCAATCAGCCCCAGCATTTT
TRBV2	few	TRBJ1-4	-	CASYRGQLNEKLFF	TGTGCCAGCTATAGAGGACAGCTGAATGAAAAACTGTTTTTT
TRBV4-1	-	TRBJ1-2	-	CASSQQGVGYTF	TGCGCCAGCAGCCAGCAGGGCGTGGGCTACACCTTC
TRBV7-2	-	TRBJ1-1	TRBD1	CASSWTGAEAFF	TGTGCCAGCAGCTGGACAGGGGCCGAAGCTTTCTTT
TRBV15	-	TRBJ2-3	-	CATSRDRKGTQYF	TGTGCCACCAGCAGAGATAGAAAGGGGACGCAGTATTTT
TRBV19	many	TRBJ1-1	-	CASSIEGLNTEAFF	TGTGCCAGTAGTATCGAGGGGCTGAACACTGAAGCTTTCTTT
TRBV28	-	TRBJ2-7	-	CASSIGSTSSYEQYF	TGTGCCAGCAGTATCGGGTCAACGAGCTCCTACGAGCAGTACTTC
TRBV18	-	TRBJ1-1	-	CASSPGGRNTEAFF	TGTGCCAGCTCTCCGGGGGGCCGCAACACTGAAGCTTTCTTT
TRBV2	once	TRBJ2-1	TRBD2	CASRAGENNEQFF	TGTGCCAGCCGGGCGGGGGAAAACAATGAGCAGTTCTTC
TRBV5-5	many	TRBJ2-6	TRBD2	CASSSLGTRETGANVLTF	TGTGCCAGCAGCTCGTTGGGGACTAGGGAAACTGGGGCCAACGTCCTGACTTTC
TRBV5-1	-	TRBJ2-2	-	CASRGTGAGTGELFF	TGCGCCAGCAGAGGGACGGGAGCGGGCACCGGGGAGCTGTTTTTT
TRBV7-9	-	TRBJ2-1	-	CASSVWGGSEQFF	TGTGCCAGCAGTGTCTGGGGAGGTAGTGAGCAGTTCTTC
TRBV11-3	-	TRBJ2-1	TRBD2	CASSLMGPGGDEQFF	TGTGCCAGCAGCTTAATGGGACCCGGGGGGGATGAGCAGTTCTTC
TRBV5-1	-	TRBJ2-2	-	CASSLGTGGELFF	TGCGCCAGCAGCTTGGGGACGGGAGGGGAGCTGTTTTTT
TRBV7-2	once	TRBJ2-7	-	CASSLGGGGAPVYEQYF	TGTGCCAGCAGCTTAGGGGGGGGCGGAGCTCCCGTGTACGAGCAGTACTTC
TRBV19	-	TRBJ2-4	-	CASSIGEYVTKNIQYF	TGTGCCAGTAGTATAGGGGAATATGTAACCAAAAACATTCAGTACTTC
TRBV27	once	TRBJ1-2	-	CASGYSAQNLDNGYTF	TGTGCCAGCGGTTACAGCGCTCAAAACCTCGACAATGGCTACACCTTC
TRBV11-2	few	TRBJ2-3	-	CASSPRGGGSKQYF	TGTGCCAGCAGCCCCCGGGGTGGAGGGTCTAAGCAGTATTTT
TRBV25-1	once	TRBJ2-2	-	CASSEFRGPTNTGELFF	TGTGCCAGCAGTGAATTTCGGGGGCCCACGAACACCGGGGAGCTGTTTTTT
TRBV5-4	-	TRBJ2-2	-	CASSLDSQNTGELFF	TGTGCCAGCAGCTTGGACAGCCAGAACACCGGGGAGCTGTTTTTT
TRBV27	-	TRBJ2-1	-	CASTTPVGTGAYNEQFF	TGTGCCAGCACTACCCCGGTAGGGACTGGGGCCTACAATGAGCAGTTCTTC
TRBV19	-	TRBJ2-1	TRBD2	CASSTSGNSYNEQFF	TGTGCCAGTAGCACTAGCGGTAACTCCTACAATGAGCAGTTCTTC
TRBV4-1	-	TRBJ1-4	-	CASSQRLSNNEKLFF	TGCGCCAGCAGCCAAAGACTGTCCAATAATGAAAAACTGTTTTTT
TRBV7-9	-	TRBJ1-5	-	CASSSMGPQHF	TGTGCCAGCAGCTCGATGGGGCCCCAGCATTTT
TRBV5-1	-	TRBJ2-5	TRBD2	CASSLALAGGGAQYF	TGCGCCAGCAGCTTGGCCCTAGCGGGGGGCGGGGCCCAGTACTTC
TRBV2	-	TRBJ1-5	-	CASSEEGIVQPQHF	TGTGCCAGCAGTGAGGAAGGGATAGTTCAGCCCCAGCATTTT
TRBV19	-	TRBJ2-1	TRBD2	CASSAPGRGVNNEQFF	TGTGCCAGTAGTGCCCCTGGGCGGGGGGTAAACAATGAGCAGTTCTTC
TRBV30	-	TRBJ1-1	TRBD1	CAWSDQRTGAAFF	TGTGCCTGGAGTGACCAAAGGACAGGGGCAGCTTTCTTT
TRBV7-9	-	TRBJ2-2	-	CASSLSGGPDSTGELFF	TGTGCCAGCAGCTTAAGTGGAGGGCCTGACTCCACCGGGGAGCTGTTTTTT
TRBV6-5	-	TRBJ2-3	-	CASSYEAGRTDTQYF	TGTGCCAGCAGTTATGAGGCGGGAAGGACAGATACGCAGTATTTT
TRBV28	-	TRBJ2-7	TRBD2	CASKPGLAAYEQYF	TGTGCCAGCAAACCGGGACTAGCGGCCTACGAGCAGTACTTC
TRBV10-3	-	TRBJ1-6	TRBD1	CAISPGTGYSPLHF	TGTGCCATCAGCCCCGGGACAGGGTACTCACCCCTCCACTTT
TRBV5-1	-	TRBJ2-3	TRBD2	CASSLFSSGTSTDTQYF	TGCGCCAGCAGCTTGTTTTCTAGCGGGACCAGCACAGATACGCAGTATTTT
TRBV11-2	-	TRBJ2-7	-	CASSFQGEQYF	TGTGCCAGCAGCTTCCAAGGGGAGCAGTACTTC
TRBV5-1	-	TRBJ2-5	-	CASSSQEVGAGETQYF	TGCGCCAGCAGCTCCCAGGAAGTGGGAGCCGGCGAGACCCAGTACTTC
TRBV30	-	TRBJ2-7	TRBD2	CACKPSGRAHEQYF	TGTGCCTGCAAGCCTAGCGGGAGGGCCCACGAGCAGTACTTC
TRBV2	-	TRBJ1-1	-	CASSVQWAARAEAFF	TGTGCCAGCAGTGTTCAATGGGCCGCCCGGGCTGAAGCTTTCTTT